This T cell receptor beta chain was observed in a study of T cell responses to AZD1222 COVID-19 vaccine. The data were produced by immunoSEQ multiplex PCR, yet TCRdb's version contains in-frame clones alone and is incomplete. The table lists 85,000 to 130,000 clones, 85% to 90% of them singletons. Looked up from germline, CDR1 is SEHNR and CDR2 is FQNEAQ (reference sequence). V was cut by 1 base and J by 2 bases, with 7 bases left in between. The CDR3 is made up of 14 amino acids. The sample consisted of peripheral blood, taken on day 0 of AZD1222 vaccination. The gene calls are TRBV7-9 and TRBJ2-3; no definite D call. This receptor was identified in an adult in good health. CDR3 region: CASSLELTTDTQYF. CDR3 nucleotide sequence: TGTGCCAGCAGCTTAGAGCTCACCACAGATACGCAGTATTTT.